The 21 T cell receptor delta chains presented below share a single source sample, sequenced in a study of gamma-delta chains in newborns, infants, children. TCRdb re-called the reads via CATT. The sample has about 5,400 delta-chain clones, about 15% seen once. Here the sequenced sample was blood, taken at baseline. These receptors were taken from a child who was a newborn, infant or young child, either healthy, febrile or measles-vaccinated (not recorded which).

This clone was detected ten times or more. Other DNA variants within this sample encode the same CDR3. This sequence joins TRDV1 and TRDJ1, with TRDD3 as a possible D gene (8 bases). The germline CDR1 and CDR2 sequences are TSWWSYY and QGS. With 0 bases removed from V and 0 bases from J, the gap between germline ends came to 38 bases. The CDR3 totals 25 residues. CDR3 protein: CALGELPTIREFLRWGIPYTDKLIF. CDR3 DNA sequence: TGTGCTCTTGGGGAACTACCGACTATAAGGGAATTCCTACGTTGGGGGATCCCCTACACCGATAAACTCATCTTT.

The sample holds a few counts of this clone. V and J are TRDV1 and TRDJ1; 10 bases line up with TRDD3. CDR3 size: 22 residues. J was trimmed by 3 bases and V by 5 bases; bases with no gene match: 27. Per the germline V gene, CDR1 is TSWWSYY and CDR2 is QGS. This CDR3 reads CALGPQPSLLLHWGILPDKLIF. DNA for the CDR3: TGTGCTCTTGGGCCCCAACCTTCCTTACTACTACATTGGGGGATACTGCCCGATAAACTCATCTTT.

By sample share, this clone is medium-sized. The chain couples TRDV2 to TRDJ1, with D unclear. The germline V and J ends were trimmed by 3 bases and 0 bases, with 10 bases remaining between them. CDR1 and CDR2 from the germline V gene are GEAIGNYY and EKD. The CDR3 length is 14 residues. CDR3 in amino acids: CACDPLYNTDKLIF. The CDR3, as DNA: TGTGCCTGTGACCCCCTTTACAACACCGATAAACTCATCTTT.

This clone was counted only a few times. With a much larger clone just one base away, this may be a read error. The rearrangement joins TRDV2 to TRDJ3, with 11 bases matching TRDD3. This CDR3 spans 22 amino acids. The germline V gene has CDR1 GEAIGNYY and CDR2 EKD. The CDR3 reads CACDTVGGGYAGISWDTRRMFF. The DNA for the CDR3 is TGTGCCTGTGACACAGTGGGTGGGGGATACGCCGGGATCTCCTGGGACACCCGACGGATGTTTTTC.

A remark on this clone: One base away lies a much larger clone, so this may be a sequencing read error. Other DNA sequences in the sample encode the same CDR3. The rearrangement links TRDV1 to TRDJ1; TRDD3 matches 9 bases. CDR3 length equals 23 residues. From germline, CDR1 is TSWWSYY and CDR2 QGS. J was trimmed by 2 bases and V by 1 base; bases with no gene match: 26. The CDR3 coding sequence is TGTGCTCTTGGGGAACCTCCCCCCGCTCTTTCCGTTTGGGGGATAGTGCCGACCGATAAACTCATCTTT. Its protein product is CALGEPPPALSVWGIVPTDKLIF.

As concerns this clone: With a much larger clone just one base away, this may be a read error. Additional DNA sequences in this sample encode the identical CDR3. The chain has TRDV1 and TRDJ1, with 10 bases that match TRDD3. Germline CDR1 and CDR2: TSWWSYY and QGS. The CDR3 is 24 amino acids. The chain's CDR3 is CALGELDIRLLLGDPSPYTDKLIF. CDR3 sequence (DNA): TGTGCTCTCGGGGAACTAGACATCCGCCTCTTACTGGGGGATCCATCCCCTTACACCGATAAACTCATCTTT.

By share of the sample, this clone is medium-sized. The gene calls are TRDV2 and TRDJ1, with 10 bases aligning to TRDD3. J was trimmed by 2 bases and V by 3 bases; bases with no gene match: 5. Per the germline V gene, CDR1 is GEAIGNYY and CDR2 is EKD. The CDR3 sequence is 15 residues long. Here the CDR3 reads CACDPLGDRTDKLIF. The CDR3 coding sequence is TGTGCCTGTGACCCCCTGGGGGATAGGACCGATAAACTCATCTTT.

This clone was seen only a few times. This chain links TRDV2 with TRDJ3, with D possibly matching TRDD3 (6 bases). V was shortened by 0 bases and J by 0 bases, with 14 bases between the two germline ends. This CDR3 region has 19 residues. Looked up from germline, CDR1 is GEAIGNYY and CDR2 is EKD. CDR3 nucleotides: TGTGCCTGTGACACCGGGGATTCGCTTAGCTCCTGGGACACCCGACAGATGTTTTTC. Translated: CACDTGDSLSSWDTRQMFF.

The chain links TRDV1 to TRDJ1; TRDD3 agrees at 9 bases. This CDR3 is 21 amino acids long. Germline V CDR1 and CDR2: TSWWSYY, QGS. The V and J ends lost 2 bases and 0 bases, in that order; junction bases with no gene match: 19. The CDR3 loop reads CALGEWPFGPGGWRYTDKLIF. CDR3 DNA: TGTGCTCTTGGGGAATGGCCCTTCGGCCCTGGGGGATGGAGGTACACCGATAAACTCATCTTT.

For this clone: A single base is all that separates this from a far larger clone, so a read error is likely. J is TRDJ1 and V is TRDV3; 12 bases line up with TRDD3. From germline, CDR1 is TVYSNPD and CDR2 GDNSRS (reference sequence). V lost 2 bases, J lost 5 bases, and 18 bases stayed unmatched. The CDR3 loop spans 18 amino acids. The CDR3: CAFRPSYWGIPRVDKLIF. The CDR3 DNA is TGTGCCTTTCGGCCTTCCTACTGGGGGATACCCAGAGTGGATAAACTCATCTTT.

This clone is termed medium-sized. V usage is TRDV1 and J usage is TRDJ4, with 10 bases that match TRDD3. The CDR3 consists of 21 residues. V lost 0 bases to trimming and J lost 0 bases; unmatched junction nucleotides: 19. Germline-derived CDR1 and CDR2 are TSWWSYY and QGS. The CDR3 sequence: CALGELPTSPRGIRRARPLIF. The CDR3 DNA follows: TGTGCTCTTGGGGAACTGCCTACGAGCCCGAGGGGGATACGCCGGGCCAGACCCCTGATCTTT.

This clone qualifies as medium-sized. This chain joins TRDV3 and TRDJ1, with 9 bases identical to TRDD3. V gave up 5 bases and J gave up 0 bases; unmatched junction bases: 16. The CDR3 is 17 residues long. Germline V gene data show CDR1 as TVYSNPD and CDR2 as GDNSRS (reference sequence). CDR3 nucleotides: TGTGCCCTCCTCCCTCTGTACTGGGGGACGTACACCGATAAACTCATCTTT. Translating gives CALLPLYWGTYTDKLIF.

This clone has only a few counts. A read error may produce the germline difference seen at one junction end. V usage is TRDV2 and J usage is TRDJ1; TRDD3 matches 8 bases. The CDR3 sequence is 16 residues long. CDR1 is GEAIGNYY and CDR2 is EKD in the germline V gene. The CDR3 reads CACDTLGTGGRDKPIF. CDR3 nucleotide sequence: TGTGCCTGTGACACCTTAGGTACTGGGGGCCGCGATAAACCCATCTTT.

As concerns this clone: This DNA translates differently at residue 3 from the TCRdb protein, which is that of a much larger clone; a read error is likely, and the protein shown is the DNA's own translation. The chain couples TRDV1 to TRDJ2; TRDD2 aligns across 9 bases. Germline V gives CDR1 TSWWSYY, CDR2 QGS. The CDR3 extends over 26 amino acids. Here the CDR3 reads CAPGELSPSFLRGVGDRYALTAQLFF. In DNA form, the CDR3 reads TGTGCTCCTGGGGAACTTTCCCCGTCCTTCCTACGTGGTGTGGGGGACCGATACGCTTTGACAGCACAACTCTTCTTT.

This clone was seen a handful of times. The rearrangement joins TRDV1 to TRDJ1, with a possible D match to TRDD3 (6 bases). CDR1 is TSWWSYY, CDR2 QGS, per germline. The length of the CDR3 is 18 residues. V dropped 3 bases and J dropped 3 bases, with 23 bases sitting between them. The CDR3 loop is CALGDPPVFGYWADKLIF. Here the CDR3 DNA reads TGTGCTCTTGGGGATCCTCCGGTCTTCGGGTACTGGGCCGATAAACTCATCTTT.

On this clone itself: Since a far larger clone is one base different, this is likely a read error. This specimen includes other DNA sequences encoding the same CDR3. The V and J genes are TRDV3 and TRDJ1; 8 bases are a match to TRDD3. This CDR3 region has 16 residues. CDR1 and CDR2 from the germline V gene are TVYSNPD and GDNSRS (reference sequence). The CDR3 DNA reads TGTGCCTTCAAGGGTGACTACTGGGGGTATACCGACAAACTCATCTTT. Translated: CAFKGDYWGYTDKLIF.

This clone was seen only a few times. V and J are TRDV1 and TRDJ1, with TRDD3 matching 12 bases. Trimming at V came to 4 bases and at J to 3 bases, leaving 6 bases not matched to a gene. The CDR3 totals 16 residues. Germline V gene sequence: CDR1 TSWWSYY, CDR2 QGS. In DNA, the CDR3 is TGTGCTCTTGGGGTTCGTACTGGGGGATACCCCGATAAACTCATCTTT. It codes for CALGVRTGGYPDKLIF.

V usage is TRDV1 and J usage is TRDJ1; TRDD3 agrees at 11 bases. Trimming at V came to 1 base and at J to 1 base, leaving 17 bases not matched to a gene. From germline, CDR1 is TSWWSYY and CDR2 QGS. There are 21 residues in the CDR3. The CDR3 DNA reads TGTGCTCTTGGGGAACGTGGATCCTACTGGGGGATATGGGGGCGCACCGATAAACTCATCTTT. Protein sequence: CALGERGSYWGIWGRTDKLIF.

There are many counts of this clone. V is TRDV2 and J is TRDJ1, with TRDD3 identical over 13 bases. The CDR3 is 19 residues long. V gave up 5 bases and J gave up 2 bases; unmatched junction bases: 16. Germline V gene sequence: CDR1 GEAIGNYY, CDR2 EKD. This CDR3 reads CACAALSRTGGYGTDKLIF. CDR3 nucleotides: TGTGCCTGTGCAGCCCTCTCACGTACTGGGGGATACGGGACCGATAAACTCATCTTT.

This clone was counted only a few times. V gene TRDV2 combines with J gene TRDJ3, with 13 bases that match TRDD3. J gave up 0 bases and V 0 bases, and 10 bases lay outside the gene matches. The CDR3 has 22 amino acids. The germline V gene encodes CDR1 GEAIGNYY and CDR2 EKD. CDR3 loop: CACDTVLGDTPFSSWDTRQMFF. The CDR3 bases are TGTGCCTGTGACACCGTACTGGGGGATACGCCGTTTAGCTCCTGGGACACCCGACAGATGTTTTTC.

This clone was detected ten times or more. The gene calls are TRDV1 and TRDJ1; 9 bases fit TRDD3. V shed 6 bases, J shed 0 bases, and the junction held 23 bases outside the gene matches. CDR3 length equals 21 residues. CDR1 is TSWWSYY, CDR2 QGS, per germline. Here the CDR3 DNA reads TGTGCTCTTGGAGAATACCTGGAGGGGCTTTACTGGGGGACGAACACCGATAAACTCATCTTT. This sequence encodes CALGEYLEGLYWGTNTDKLIF.